Described below is a single T cell receptor (beta chain) sequence and its context. What antigen it recognizes has not been identified. It has no much larger one-base neighbor in the sample; base qualities were not kept. The immunoSEQ Assay, a bias-controlled multiplex PCR, was used to amplify TCRbeta CDR3 regions from genomic DNA. In the source study's methods: Within the assay, amplification of reference gene primers was used to estimate how many nucleated cells each sample contained. To quantify the absolute abundance of each unique TCRbeta CDR3 rearrangement, sequence reads were collapsed and filtered. For each sample, productive Simpson clonality was calculated as the square root of Simpson's diversity index across productive rearrangements. This immuneACCESS table, as held by TCRdb, lists in-frame sequences with V and J called but not all clones. Of the missing ones, under half trace to an unresolved V gene in checked studies; the others have no known cause. The D gene and trimming were derived from the DNA, and the V and J assignments and clone size from that table. Counted in this sample were approximately 290,000 clones; about 88% of them appeared once. The top ten clones comprise around 13% of the sample.

This record belongs to a study of blood T cell repertoires in COVID-19 (TCRdb year 2020). General notes on the study: Collaborator samples came from the United States, Italy and Spain and covered acute and convalescent phases of COVID-19. The prospective study material was composed of cDNA or gDNA derived from T cells, B-cell-depleted T cells, or PBMCs. Subjects who had been exposed to COVID-19, were actively infected with it, or had recovered from it provided the deeply sampled blood TCRbeta repertoires that made up the dataset. The repertoires were released in a freely available public database intended as a resource for research on the immune response to SARS-CoV-2. The samples were drawn from the first 160 participants of the ongoing ImmuneRACE study and from 950 to 1,500 subjects provided by 6 global collaborators. Sample metadata almost always included a de-identified subject ID, COVID-19 status, age in years and sex. Where available, HLA class I and class II types were obtained from metadata supplied by the sample provider rather than from assay-based typing.

Collaborating institutions collected whole blood in K2EDTA tubes following their own protocols. Collaborator samples were shipped for TCRbeta analysis as frozen whole blood, isolated PBMCs, or DNA extracted from either sample type. In the germline V gene, CDR1 corresponds to SGHTA and CDR2 to FQGNSA. The CDR3 spans 14 residues, from the cysteine through the phenylalanine. The read is trimmed to its CDR3 DNA, 42 bases read in frame from base 1. V is cut by 1 base and J by 7 bases, and the space between the germline ends is 13 bases. The research as a whole found: The quantity of clinical and demographic metadata differed by source and by participant and was supplied without curation.

In this chain, TRBV7-2 is recombined with TRBJ2-5; the D gene remains uncertain. Sample: peripheral blood. The sequence was collected from a woman aged 55 to 70 with acute or convalescent COVID-19. The DNA reads as follows: TGTGCCAGCAGCTTAGGCCCCGCGACGGGGACCCAGTACTTC. Its protein product is CASSLGPATGTQYF. Extended through the reference TRBV7-2 and TRBJ2-5 proteins, this CDR3 yields the full variable domain: GAGVSQSPSNKVTEKGKDVELRCDPISGHTALYWYRQSLGQGLEFLIYFQGNSAPDKSGLPSDRFSAERTGGSVSTLTIQRTQQEDSAVYLCASSLGPATGTQYFGPGTRLLVL.